The table lists the clone carrying this T cell receptor (beta chain) with a few counts. Categorization into cohorts depended on clinical history that participants reported. The data were obtained in a study of blood T cell repertoires in COVID-19. Study details: Samples of COVID-19 (acute and convalescent) were obtained from the United States, Italy and Spain.

CDR1 is SEHNR and CDR2 is FQNEAQ in the germline V gene (reference sequence). Trimming cost V 4 bases and J 5 bases, with 8 bases left between them. This CDR3 has 13 residues. Sequencing used immunoSEQ multiplex PCR; TCRdb keeps in-frame clones, though not all of them. The sample has more than 150,000 clones; roughly 80% are singletons. The genes are TRBV7-9 and TRBJ2-2; D is possibly TRBD1 (6 bases). This receptor was obtained from a man aged 45-60 years who had recovered from COVID-19. Sequencing was carried out using PBMCs or T cells enriched from blood (not recorded which). CDR3 loop: CASSWDITGELFF. For the CDR3, the DNA is TGTGCCAGCAGCTGGGACATTACCGGGGAGCTGTTTTTT.